The 25 T cell receptor beta chains below come from one sample, sequenced in a study of a mutant IDH1 vaccine in newly diagnosed glioma. The time point is: week 47, end of study. Vaccine doses each comprised 300 ug of mutant IDH1 20-mer peptide, with topical imiquimod. These TCRs' antigens remain unknown. Using immunoSEQ multiplex PCR, the repertoire was profiled, and TCRdb retains in-frame clones only, with some absent. The sample holds about 56,000 clones, about 80% seen once. The sample consisted of PBMCs, taken from a glioma patient whose treatment included an IDH1 peptide vaccine. These receptors were collected from a man aged 50 to 60 with glioma.

This clone was observed a handful of times. The chain employs TRBV9 and TRBJ2-2; TRBD2 matches at 7 bases. The CDR3 is 15 amino acids. The V and J ends lost 3 bases and 9 bases, in that order; junction bases with no gene match: 11. Germline values: CDR1 SGDLS, CDR2 YYNGEE. The CDR3 here is CASSDGGGTYRELFF. For the CDR3, the DNA is TGTGCCAGCAGCGATGGCGGGGGAACTTATCGGGAGCTGTTTTTT.

Worth noting for this clone: Other DNA sequences within the sample encode an identical CDR3. V and J are TRBV5-1 and TRBJ2-1, with 7 bases lining up with TRBD1. Germline assignment: CDR1 SGHRS and CDR2 YFSETQ. V shed 0 bases, J shed 9 bases, and the junction held 3 bases outside the gene matches. There are 13 residues in the CDR3. CDR3 in amino acids: CASSLEWDSEQFF. DNA of the CDR3: TGCGCCAGCAGCTTGGAATGGGACAGTGAGCAGTTCTTC.

This chain joins TRBV5-4 and TRBJ2-1, with 9 bases matching TRBD1. V gave up 4 bases and J gave up 5 bases; unmatched junction bases: 10. Per germline, CDR1 SGHNT and CDR2 YYREEE (reference sequence). The CDR3 runs to 16 residues. CDR3 in amino acids: CASSPQTGGKDNEQFF. The CDR3 coding sequence is TGTGCCAGCAGCCCCCAGACAGGGGGGAAGGACAATGAGCAGTTCTTC. Full variable domain (outside the CDR3, taken from reference TRBV5-4 and TRBJ2-1): ETGVTQSPTHLIKTRGQQVTLRCSSQSGHNTVSWYQQALGQGPQFIFQYYREEENGRGNFPPRFSGLQFPNYSSELNVNALELDDSALYLCASSPQTGGKDNEQFFGPGTRLTVL.

The chain carries TRBV7-3 and TRBJ2-2; 11 bases align to TRBD1. The CDR3 runs to 16 residues. Germline CDR1 reads SGHTA; CDR2 reads FQGTGA. V was pared by 5 bases and J by 3 bases, with 5 bases of the junction left unmatched. The CDR3 region has the DNA TGTGCCAGCAGCCCCGGGACAGGGGGGTACACCGGGGAGCTGTTTTTT. It encodes CASSPGTGGYTGELFF.

This clone has only one observation. The gene calls are TRBV7-2 and TRBJ1-1; D unclear. The V gene lost 6 bases and the J gene lost 3 bases, with 11 bases spanning the gap. Germline CDR1 SGHTA, CDR2 FQGNSA. This CDR3 has 13 residues. The CDR3 sequence is CASSFSRDTEAFF. The CDR3 region has the DNA TGTGCCAGCAGTTTTTCGAGGGACACTGAAGCTTTCTTT.

The V call is TRBV5-1, the J call TRBJ1-1; a weak D match, TRBD1 (6 bases). Deletions cut 1 base from V and 4 bases from J, with 8 bases between. Germline V gene data show CDR1 as SGHRS and CDR2 as YFSETQ. The CDR3 contains 13 residues. CDR3 in amino acids: CASSLQGSTEAFF. As DNA, the CDR3 is TGCGCCAGCAGCTTGCAGGGGAGCACTGAAGCTTTCTTT.

The chain employs TRBV6-5 and TRBJ1-2, with TRBD1 as a possible D gene (5 bases). The CDR3 extends over 13 amino acids. Germline-derived CDR1 and CDR2 are MNHEY and SVGAGI. Trimming removed 2 bases from V and 6 bases from J, with 10 bases in between. CDR3 bases: TGTGCCAGCAGTTACGGCAGGGCCGATGGCTACACCTTC. Translated: CASSYGRADGYTF.

The chain couples TRBV7-2 to TRBJ1-3; D call uncertain. This CDR3 is 14 amino acids long. V lost 5 bases and J lost 4, with 12 bases in between. Per the germline V gene, CDR1 is SGHTA and CDR2 is FQGNSA. In DNA, the CDR3 is TGTGCCAGCAGCGGGCGCAAATCCGGAAACACCATATATTTT. Translation: CASSGRKSGNTIYF.

The chain employs TRBV30 and TRBJ1-3; a weak D match, TRBD1 (6 bases). This CDR3 has 13 amino acids. Germline CDR1 is GTSNPN and CDR2 is SVGIG (reference sequence). The V end was cut by 4 bases, the J end by 5 bases, with 12 bases between. This CDR3 is CAWIRGPRNTIYF. DNA for the CDR3: TGTGCCTGGATTCGGGGGCCCAGAAACACCATATATTTT.

This sequence joins TRBV28 and TRBJ1-1; tentatively, D is TRBD1 (5 bases). The CDR3 has 12 amino acids. The germline CDR1 and CDR2 sequences are MDHEN and SYDVKM. V lost 9 bases to trimming and J lost 0 bases, with 8 bases between them. CDR3 region: CASRQLNTEAFF. As DNA, the CDR3 is TGTGCCAGTAGACAGTTGAACACTGAAGCTTTCTTT.

The chain employs TRBV7-8 and TRBJ1-6, with 8 bases aligning to TRBD1. The V gene's germline CDR1 is SGHVS and CDR2 FQNEAQ. V shed 5 bases, J shed 3 bases, and the junction held 6 bases outside the gene matches. The CDR3 has 16 amino acids. CDR3 loop: CASSTGQGGYNSPLHF. CDR3 sequence (DNA): TGTGCCAGCAGCACCGGACAGGGTGGCTATAATTCACCCCTCCACTTT.

The chain has TRBV2 and TRBJ1-4; no clear D. The CDR3 is 12 amino acids. Germline V gene data show CDR1 as SNHLY and CDR2 as FYNNEI. V lost 4 bases, J lost 7 bases, and 7 bases lay in between. Here the CDR3 DNA reads TGTGCCAGCAGTGGGACGGTTGAAAAACTGTTTTTT. Translating it yields CASSGTVEKLFF.

This clone came up a few times. The genes are TRBV10-3 and TRBJ2-7; the D gene is possibly TRBD1 (5 bases). The ends were cut back, 7 bases at V and 2 bases at J, with 15 bases in the middle. Germline V gene lookup returns CDR1 ENHRY and CDR2 SYGVKD. The CDR3 extends over 14 amino acids. The CDR3 DNA reads TGTGCCATCACTCGGCAGGGAAATACCTACGAGCAGTACTTC. Its translation: CAITRQGNTYEQYF.

This clone occurred once. J is TRBJ2-7 and V is TRBV5-1; no reliable D call. CDR3 length: 13 amino acids. V was pared by 0 bases and J by 4 bases, with 8 bases between. Germline V CDR1 and CDR2: SGHRS, YFSETQ. The CDR3 region is CASSLEDSYEQYF. The CDR3 DNA follows: TGCGCCAGCAGCTTGGAAGATTCTTACGAGCAGTACTTC.

This clone has more than one count but fewer than ten. The V call is TRBV4-2, the J call TRBJ2-3; D gene uncertain. CDR3 length equals 12 residues. V was pared by 2 bases and J by 5 bases, with 5 bases between. Germline V CDR1 and CDR2: LGHNA, YNFKEQ. In nucleotides, the CDR3 is TGTGCCAGCAGCCAAAGGAAAGATACGCAGTATTTT. Protein: CASSQRKDTQYF.

The chain couples TRBV4-3 to TRBJ2-5; 12 nucleotides match TRBD2. The CDR3 is 16 residues long. Germline CDR1 is LGHNA and CDR2 is YSLEER. Germline trimming cut 1 base from V and 5 bases from J; bases unmatched to any gene: 5. This CDR3 is CASSQGLAGGFETQYF. The CDR3 bases are TGCGCCAGCAGCCAAGGGCTAGCGGGGGGGTTTGAGACCCAGTACTTC.

This chain connects TRBV19 to TRBJ1-1; D is perhaps TRBD1 (5 bases). There are 15 residues in the CDR3. V was clipped by 1 base and J by 6 bases, with 15 bases between them. CDR1 and CDR2 (germline): LNHDA, SQIVND (reference sequence). CDR3 amino acids: CASSIVQGPEAEAFF. The CDR3 DNA follows: TGTGCCAGTAGTATAGTTCAGGGCCCGGAGGCTGAAGCTTTCTTT.

This sequence joins TRBV5-4 and TRBJ1-2; tentative D call: TRBD1 (5 bases). The CDR3 covers 17 residues. With 0 bases removed from V and 0 bases from J, the gap between germline ends came to 15 bases. Germline values: CDR1 SGHNT, CDR2 YYREEE (reference sequence). CDR3 loop: CASSLAGSGTANYGYTF. CDR3 bases: TGTGCCAGCAGCTTGGCCGGGTCTGGGACCGCTAACTATGGCTACACCTTC. Looking up the rest from reference TRBV5-4 and TRBJ1-2 gives the full variable domain: ETGVTQSPTHLIKTRGQQVTLRCSSQSGHNTVSWYQQALGQGPQFIFQYYREEENGRGNFPPRFSGLQFPNYSSELNVNALELDDSALYLCASSLAGSGTANYGYTFGSGTRLTVV.

The chain joins TRBV29-1 to TRBJ2-7, with 7 bases aligning to TRBD1. The CDR3 has 13 residues. Germline CDR1 and CDR2: SQVTM and ANQGSEA. The J segment lost 6 bases and the V segment lost 3 bases, leaving 8 bases of the junction unmatched. CDR3 sequence: CSVEAAGGREQYF. CDR3 bases: TGCAGCGTTGAGGCAGCAGGGGGACGCGAGCAGTACTTC.

The rearrangement links TRBV14 to TRBJ2-1, with 10 bases lining up with TRBD2. Germline V gene sequence: CDR1 SGHDN, CDR2 FVKESK. With 6 bases clipped from V and 0 bases from J, the junction kept 2 bases outside the gene matches. This CDR3 spans 15 amino acids. For the CDR3, the DNA is TGTGCCAGCAGGCGGACTAGCGGCTCCTACAATGAGCAGTTCTTC. Its translation is CASRRTSGSYNEQFF. The full variable domain, its missing parts supplied by reference TRBV14 and TRBJ2-1, is EAGVTQFPSHSVIEKGQTVTLRCDPISGHDNLYWYRRVMGKEIKFLLHFVKESKQDESGMPNNRFLAERTGGTYSTLKVQPAELEDSGVYFCASRRTSGSYNEQFFGPGTRLTVL.

In DNA form, the CDR3 reads TGTGCCAGCAGCTTGCGACAGATAGCGAGCACTGAAGCTTTCTTT. Translation gives CASSLRQIASTEAFF. The chain carries TRBV5-5 and TRBJ1-1, with a tentative D call TRBD1 (5 bases). Germline V gene lookup returns CDR1 SGHKS and CDR2 YYEKEE (reference sequence). The CDR3 covers 15 residues. Trimming cost V 1 base and J 4 bases, with 14 bases left between them.

In this sample, this clone turned up a few times. J is TRBJ2-7 and V is TRBV28; 8 positions match TRBD2. Germline CDR1 MDHEN, CDR2 SYDVKM. V lost 6 bases, J lost 0 bases, and 13 bases stayed unmatched. This CDR3 is 17 amino acids long. As DNA, the CDR3 is TGTGCCAGCAGCCTAGGACCGCGGGGGGCCGTCTCCTACGAGCAGTACTTC. It specifies CASSLGPRGAVSYEQYF.

The table lists this clone with a count of one. V gene TRBV7-2 combines with J gene TRBJ2-4; possible D gene TRBD2, 5 bases. CDR1 and CDR2 (germline): SGHTA, FQGNSA. CDR3 length: 15 residues. With 5 bases removed from V and 7 bases from J, the gap between germline ends came to 18 bases. CDR3 protein: CASSPGSPYGNIQYF. CDR3 in DNA: TGTGCCAGCAGCCCGGGGTCCCCCTACGGGAACATTCAGTACTTC. The variable domain in full, completed from reference TRBV7-2 and TRBJ2-4, reads GAGVSQSPSNKVTEKGKDVELRCDPISGHTALYWYRQSLGQGLEFLIYFQGNSAPDKSGLPSDRFSAERTGGSVSTLTIQRTQQEDSAVYLCASSPGSPYGNIQYFGAGTRLSVL.

The J gene is TRBJ2-7, the V gene TRBV7-9, with TRBD1 matching over 7 bases. The CDR3 loop spans 14 amino acids. J lost 1 base, V lost 4 bases, and 4 bases had no gene match. Germline V CDR1 and CDR2: SEHNR, FQNEAQ (reference sequence). The CDR3 spells CASSSSTGSYEQYF. The CDR3 coding sequence is TGTGCCAGCAGCTCGTCGACAGGGTCCTACGAGCAGTACTTC.

This clone was picked up a small number of times. DNA of the CDR3: TGTGCCAGCCGCCGGGACAGGGTTCCCGTCAATCAGCCCCAGCATTTT. Protein: CASRRDRVPVNQPQHF. This chain uses TRBV19 with TRBJ1-5; 9 bases fit TRBD1. There are 16 residues in the CDR3. V was clipped by 9 bases and J by 3 bases; unmatched bases: 12. Germline CDR1 is LNHDA and CDR2 is SQIVND (reference sequence).